This passage covers 10 T cell receptor beta chains from one sample sequenced in a study. Using its own MiXCR run on the 5' RACE reads, TCRdb lists one record per CDR3 protein. This table has approximately 8,200 distinct CDR3 sequences, 65% to 70% appearing once. Input material: tumor-infiltrating naive CD4+ T cells sorted from the breast tumor. Subset of the sample: naive CD4+ T cells, CD4+CD45RA+CD25-. These receptors originate from a female donor with breast cancer.

The CDR3 loop reads CASSLTVYEQYF. The CDR3 coding sequence is TGTGCCAGCAGCTTAACGGTTTACGAGCAGTACTTC. The chain carries TRBV7-9 and TRBJ2-7; no clear D. CDR3 length: 12 residues. V was pared by 2 bases and J by 4 bases, with 6 bases between. The V gene's germline CDR1 is SEHNR and CDR2 FQNEAQ (reference sequence).

This clonotype was seen only once. The chain joins TRBV5-1 to TRBJ2-7; D gene uncertain. The V gene's germline CDR1 is SGHRS and CDR2 YFSETQ. Deletions cut 0 bases from V and 6 bases from J, with 10 bases between. The CDR3 spans 13 residues. CDR3 nucleotide sequence: TGCGCCAGCAGCTTGGATGGGATTCGCGAGCAGTACTTC. It codes for CASSLDGIREQYF.

V usage is TRBV5-1 and J usage is TRBJ2-1, with 7 nucleotides matching TRBD1. After removal of 4 bases from V and 4 bases from J, the junction contained 11 bases not matched to a gene. The CDR3 is 16 amino acids. CDR1 and CDR2 from the germline V gene are SGHRS and YFSETQ. The CDR3 DNA follows: TGCGCCAGCAGCAAACAGGGGAGCCCCCCGTACAATGAGCAGTTCTTC. Translated, it gives CASSKQGSPPYNEQFF.

This clonotype was counted once. The chain carries TRBV5-1 and TRBJ2-2; D is possibly TRBD1 (5 bases). Germline-derived CDR1 and CDR2 are SGHRS and YFSETQ. V lost 0 bases and J 6 bases, leaving 9 bases between the germline ends. The CDR3 length is 14 residues. This chain's CDR3 is CASSLGGGSGELFF. CDR3 nucleotides: TGCGCCAGCAGCTTGGGGGGCGGATCCGGGGAGCTGTTTTTT.

The chain joins TRBV9 to TRBJ1-2; 10 bases match TRBD1. CDR1 is SGDLS and CDR2 is YYNGEE in the germline V gene. CDR3 length: 14 residues. Trimming took 2 bases from V and 9 from J; bases not matched to a gene: 7. Here the CDR3 DNA reads TGTGCCAGCAGCGTTACGGGACAGGGGAATAGCTACACCTTC. Encoded protein: CASSVTGQGNSYTF.

V usage is TRBV11-1 and J usage is TRBJ2-1; 13 nucleotides line up with TRBD2. After removal of 5 bases from V and 4 bases from J, the junction contained 8 bases not matched to a gene. The CDR3 runs to 17 residues. CDR1 SGHAT and CDR2 FQDESV come from the germline V gene (reference sequence). The CDR3 DNA follows: TGTGCCAGCAGCGTTAGTGGGACTAGCGGGGCATACAATGAGCAGTTCTTC. Encoded protein: CASSVSGTSGAYNEQFF.

The chain links TRBV6-6 to TRBJ2-5, with 12 bases that match TRBD2. The germline gives CDR1 MNHNY, CDR2 SVGAGI (reference sequence). The CDR3 covers 13 residues. V was clipped by 7 bases and J by 9 bases; unmatched bases: 6. CDR3 in DNA: TGTGCCAGCACCCCTACTAGCGGGAGGTCCCAGTACTTC. Its protein product is CASTPTSGRSQYF.

This sequence joins TRBV6-5 and TRBJ1-1; D might be TRBD1 (5 bases). Germline CDR1 MNHEY, CDR2 SVGAGI. The CDR3 is made up of 15 amino acids. Trimming took off 2 bases at V and 8 bases at J, with 18 bases between the two ends. CDR3 protein: CASSYGWGSGPEAFF. For the CDR3, the DNA is TGTGCCAGCAGTTACGGTTGGGGTTCGGGACCCGAAGCTTTCTTT.

V and J are TRBV5-1 and TRBJ1-1; D is unresolved. The CDR3 is made up of 13 amino acids. Trimming pared 4 bases from V and 7 bases from J, leaving 14 bases between. Germline V gives CDR1 SGHRS, CDR2 YFSETQ. In nucleotides, the CDR3 is TGCGCCAGCAGCCCTACCGTGGGCTTTGAAGCTTTCTTT. This codes for CASSPTVGFEAFF.

This chain uses TRBV19 with TRBJ2-5, with TRBD1 identical over 8 bases. The germline gives CDR1 LNHDA, CDR2 SQIVND (reference sequence). V lost 5 bases to trimming and J lost 5 bases; unmatched junction nucleotides: 4. This CDR3 has 13 residues. The CDR3 DNA sequence: TGTGCCAGTAGTGGACAGGGTGAGGAGACCCAGTACTTC. This encodes CASSGQGEETQYF.